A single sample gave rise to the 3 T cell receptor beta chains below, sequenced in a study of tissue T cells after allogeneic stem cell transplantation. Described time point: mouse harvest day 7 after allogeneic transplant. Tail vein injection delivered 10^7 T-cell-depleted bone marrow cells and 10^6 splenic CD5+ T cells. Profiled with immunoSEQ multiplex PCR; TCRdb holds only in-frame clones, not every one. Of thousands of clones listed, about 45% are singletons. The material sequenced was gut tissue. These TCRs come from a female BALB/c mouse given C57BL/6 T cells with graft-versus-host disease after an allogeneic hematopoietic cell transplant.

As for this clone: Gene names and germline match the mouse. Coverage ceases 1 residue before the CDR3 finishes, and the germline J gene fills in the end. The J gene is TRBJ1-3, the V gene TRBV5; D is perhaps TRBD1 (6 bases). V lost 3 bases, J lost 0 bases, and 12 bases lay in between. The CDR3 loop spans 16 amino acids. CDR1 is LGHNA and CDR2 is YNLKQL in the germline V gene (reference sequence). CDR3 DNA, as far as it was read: TGTGCCAGCAGCCATGCCGGGACAAATTCTGGAAATACGCTCTAT. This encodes CASSHAGTNSGNTLY. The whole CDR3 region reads CASSHAGTNSGNTLYF.

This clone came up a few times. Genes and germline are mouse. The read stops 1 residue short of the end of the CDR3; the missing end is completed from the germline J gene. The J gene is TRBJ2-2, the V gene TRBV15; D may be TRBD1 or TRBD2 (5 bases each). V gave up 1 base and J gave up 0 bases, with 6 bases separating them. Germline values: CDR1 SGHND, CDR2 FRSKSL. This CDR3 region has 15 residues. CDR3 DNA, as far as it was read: TGTGCCAGCAGTTTAGGGGGCTCAAACACCGGGCAGCTCTAC. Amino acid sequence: CASSLGGSNTGQLY. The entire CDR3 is CASSLGGSNTGQLYF.

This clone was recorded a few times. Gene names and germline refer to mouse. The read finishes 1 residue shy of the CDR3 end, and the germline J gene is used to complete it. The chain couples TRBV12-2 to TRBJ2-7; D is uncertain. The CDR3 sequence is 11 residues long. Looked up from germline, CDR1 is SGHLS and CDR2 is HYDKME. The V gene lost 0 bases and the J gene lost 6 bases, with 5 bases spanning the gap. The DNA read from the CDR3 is TGTGCCAGCTCTCTCGAGAGTGAACAGTAC. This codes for CASSLESEQY. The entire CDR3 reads CASSLESEQYF. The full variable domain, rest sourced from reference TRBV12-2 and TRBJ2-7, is NSGVVQSPRYIIKGKGERSILKCIPISGHLSVAWYQQTQGQELKFFIQHYDKMERDKGNLPSRFSVQQFDDYHSEMNMSALELEDSAVYFCASSLESEQYFGPGTRLTVL.